Detailed here is one T cell receptor beta chain. Trimming at V came to 0 bases and at J to 0 bases, leaving 1 base not matched to a gene. The CDR3 loop spans 16 amino acids. The V gene's germline CDR1 is SGHRS and CDR2 YFSETQ. This sample was taken from a study of blood T cell repertoires in COVID-19. Turning to the study itself: PBMCs, B-cell-depleted T cells, or T cells were the source of the cDNA or gDNA that made up the material.

Profiled with immunoSEQ multiplex PCR; TCRdb holds only in-frame clones, not every one. The profile shows roughly 140,000 clones, more than 75% of them singletons. This TCR derives from a man in his 60s with active or convalescent COVID-19. The rearrangement links TRBV5-1 to TRBJ2-2; 8 bases are shared with TRBD1. The material sequenced was peripheral blood. DNA for the CDR3: TGCGCCAGCAGCTTGGGACAGGGGTCGAACACCGGGGAGCTGTTTTTT. This encodes CASSLGQGSNTGELFF. Filled out from reference TRBV5-1 and TRBJ2-2, the complete variable domain reads KAGVTQTPRYLIKTRGQQVTLSCSPISGHRSVSWYQQTPGQGLQFLFEYFSETQRNKGNFPGRFSGRQFSNSRSEMNVSTLELGDSALYLCASSLGQGSNTGELFFGEGSRLTVL.